This TCR beta chain was sequenced in a study of blood T cell repertoires in COVID-19. About the research overall: COVID-19 samples collected from the United States, Italy and Spain covered acute and convalescent phases.

Here immunoSEQ multiplex PCR was the method, and the copy in TCRdb shows in-frame clones only, minus some. The sample lists about 270,000 clones, around 86% seen once, with approximately 10% in the top ten. The J segment lost 5 bases and the V segment lost 0 bases, leaving 6 bases of the junction unmatched. The CDR3 runs to 15 residues. Per germline, CDR1 MGHRA and CDR2 YSYEKL. The V and J genes are TRBV4-1 and TRBJ2-5; TRBD2 agrees at 7 bases. The receptor was derived from a middle-aged man with active or convalescent COVID-19. The sample comprised peripheral blood. The CDR3 loop is CASSQDGAGVETQYF. The CDR3 nucleotides are TGCGCCAGCAGCCAAGATGGGGCGGGAGTGGAGACCCAGTACTTC.